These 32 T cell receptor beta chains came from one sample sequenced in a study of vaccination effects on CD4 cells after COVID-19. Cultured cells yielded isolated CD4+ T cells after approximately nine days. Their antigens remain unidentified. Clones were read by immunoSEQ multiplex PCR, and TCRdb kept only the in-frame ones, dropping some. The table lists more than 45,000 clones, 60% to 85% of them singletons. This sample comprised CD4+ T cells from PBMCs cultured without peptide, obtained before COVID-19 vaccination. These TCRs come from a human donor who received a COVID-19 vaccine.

The CDR3 protein is CATSPIGEKNTGELFF. In nucleotides, the CDR3 is TGTGCCACCAGCCCTATCGGAGAAAAGAACACCGGGGAGCTGTTTTTT. This rearrangement joins TRBV24-1 to TRBJ2-2, with D uncertain. From germline, CDR1 is KGHDR and CDR2 SFDVKD. This CDR3 is 16 amino acids long. V lost 7 bases and J 1 base, leaving 15 bases between the germline ends.

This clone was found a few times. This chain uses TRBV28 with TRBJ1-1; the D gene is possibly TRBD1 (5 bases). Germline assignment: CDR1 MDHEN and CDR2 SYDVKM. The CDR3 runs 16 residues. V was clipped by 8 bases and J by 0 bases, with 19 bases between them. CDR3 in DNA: TGTGCCAGCTGGCCACCCCAAGCGACAGTGAACACTGAAGCTTTCTTT. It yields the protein CASWPPQATVNTEAFF.

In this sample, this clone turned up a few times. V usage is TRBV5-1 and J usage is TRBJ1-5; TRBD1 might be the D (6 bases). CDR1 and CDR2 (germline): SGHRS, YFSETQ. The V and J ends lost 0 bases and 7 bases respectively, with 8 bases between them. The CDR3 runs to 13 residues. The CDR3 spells CASSLEGGQPQHF. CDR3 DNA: TGCGCCAGCAGCTTGGAGGGGGGCCAGCCCCAGCATTTT.

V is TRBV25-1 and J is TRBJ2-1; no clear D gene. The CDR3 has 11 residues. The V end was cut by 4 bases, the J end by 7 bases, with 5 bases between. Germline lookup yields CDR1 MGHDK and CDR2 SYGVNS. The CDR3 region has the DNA TGTGCCAGCAGTGTCAGTAATGAGCAGTTCTTC. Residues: CASSVSNEQFF.

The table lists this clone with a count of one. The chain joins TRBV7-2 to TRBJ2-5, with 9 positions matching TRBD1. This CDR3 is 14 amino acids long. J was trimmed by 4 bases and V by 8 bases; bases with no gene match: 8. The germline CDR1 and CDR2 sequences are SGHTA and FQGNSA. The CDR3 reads CASETGGRRETQYF. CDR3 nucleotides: TGTGCCAGCGAAACAGGGGGCCGGAGAGAGACCCAGTACTTC.

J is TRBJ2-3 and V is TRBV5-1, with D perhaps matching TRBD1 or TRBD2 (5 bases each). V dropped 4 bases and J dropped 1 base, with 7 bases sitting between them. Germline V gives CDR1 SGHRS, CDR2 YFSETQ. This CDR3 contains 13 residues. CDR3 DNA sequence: TGCGCCAGCAGCCGGGGCGGCACAGATACGCAGTATTTT. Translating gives CASSRGGTDTQYF.

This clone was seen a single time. The CDR3 DNA is TGTGCCAGCAGCTTAACCCGGGGGCAGGGGACAGATACGCAGTATTTT. Amino acid sequence: CASSLTRGQGTDTQYF. This rearrangement joins TRBV7-3 to TRBJ2-3; D is possibly TRBD1 or TRBD2 (6 bases each). Germline CDR1 is SGHTA and CDR2 is FQGTGA. The V end lost 0 bases, the J end lost 3 bases, and 13 bases lay between the germline ends. CDR3 size: 16 residues.

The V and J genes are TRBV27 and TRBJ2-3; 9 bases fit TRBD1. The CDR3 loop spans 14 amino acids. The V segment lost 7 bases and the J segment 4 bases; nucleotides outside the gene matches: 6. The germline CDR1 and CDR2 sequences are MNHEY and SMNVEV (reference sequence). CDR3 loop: CASTNRQGADTQYF. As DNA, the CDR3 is TGTGCCAGCACCAATCGACAGGGGGCAGATACGCAGTATTTT.

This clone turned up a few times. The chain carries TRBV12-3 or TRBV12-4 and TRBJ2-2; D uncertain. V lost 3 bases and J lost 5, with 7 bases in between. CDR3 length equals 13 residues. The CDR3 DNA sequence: TGTGCCAGCAGTTTCACCCGGACCGGGGAGCTGTTTTTT. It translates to CASSFTRTGELFF.

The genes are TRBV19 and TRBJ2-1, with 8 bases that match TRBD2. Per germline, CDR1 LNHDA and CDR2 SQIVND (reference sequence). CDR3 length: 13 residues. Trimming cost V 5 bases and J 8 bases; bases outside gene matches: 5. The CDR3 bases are TGTGCCAGTAGTGTTGGGGGACTAGATGAGCAGTTCTTC. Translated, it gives CASSVGGLDEQFF.

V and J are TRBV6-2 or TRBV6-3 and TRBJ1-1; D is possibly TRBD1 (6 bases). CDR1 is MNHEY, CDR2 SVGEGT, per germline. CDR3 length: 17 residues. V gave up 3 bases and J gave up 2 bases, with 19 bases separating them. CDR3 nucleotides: TGTGCCAGCAGTTATGGGGGGACAAGGACAATCAACACTGAAGCTTTCTTT. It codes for CASSYGGTRTINTEAFF.

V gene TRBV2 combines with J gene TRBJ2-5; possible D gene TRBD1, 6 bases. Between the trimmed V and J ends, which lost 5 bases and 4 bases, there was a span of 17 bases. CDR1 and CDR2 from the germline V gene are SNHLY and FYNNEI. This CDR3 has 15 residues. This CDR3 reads CASSRASLGGETQYF. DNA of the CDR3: TGTGCCAGCAGTCGAGCGAGTTTAGGGGGAGAGACCCAGTACTTC.

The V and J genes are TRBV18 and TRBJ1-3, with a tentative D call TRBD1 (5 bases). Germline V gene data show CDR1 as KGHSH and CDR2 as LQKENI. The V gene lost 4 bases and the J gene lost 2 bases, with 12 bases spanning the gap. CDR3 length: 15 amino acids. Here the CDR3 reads CASSQGRAPGNTIYF. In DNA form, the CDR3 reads TGTGCCAGCTCACAGGGGAGGGCTCCTGGAAACACCATATATTTT.

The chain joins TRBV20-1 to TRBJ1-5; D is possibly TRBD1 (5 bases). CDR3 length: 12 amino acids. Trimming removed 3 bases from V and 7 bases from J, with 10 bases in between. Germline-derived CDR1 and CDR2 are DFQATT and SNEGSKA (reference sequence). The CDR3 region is CSASLGTQPQHF. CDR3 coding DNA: TGCAGTGCTAGTCTGGGGACCCAGCCCCAGCATTTT.

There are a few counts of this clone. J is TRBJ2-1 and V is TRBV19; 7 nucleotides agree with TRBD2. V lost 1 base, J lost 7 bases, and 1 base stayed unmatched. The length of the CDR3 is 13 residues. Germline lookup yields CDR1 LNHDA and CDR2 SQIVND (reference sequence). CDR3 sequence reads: CASSIGGGNEQFF. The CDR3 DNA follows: TGTGCCAGTAGTATAGGGGGGGGGAATGAGCAGTTCTTC. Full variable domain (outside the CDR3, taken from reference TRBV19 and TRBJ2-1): DGGITQSPKYLFRKEGQNVTLSCEQNLNHDAMYWYRQDPGQGLRLIYYSQIVNDFQKGDIAEGYSVSREKKESFPLTVTSAQKNPTAFYLCASSIGGGNEQFFGPGTRLTVL.

CDR3 sequence: CASSRGLAGGETQYF. The DNA for the CDR3 is TGTGCCAGTAGTAGAGGACTAGCGGGCGGAGAGACCCAGTACTTC. V and J are TRBV19 and TRBJ2-5, with TRBD2 identical over 11 bases. V shed 4 bases and J 4 bases; nucleotides not matched to a gene: 5. CDR1 is LNHDA and CDR2 is SQIVND in the germline V gene (reference sequence). The CDR3 spans 15 residues.

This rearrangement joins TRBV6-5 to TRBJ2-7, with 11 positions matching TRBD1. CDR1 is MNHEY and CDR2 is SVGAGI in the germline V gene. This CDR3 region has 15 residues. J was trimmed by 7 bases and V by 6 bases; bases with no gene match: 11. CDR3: CASRYMGQGGREQYV. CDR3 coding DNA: TGTGCCAGCAGATACATGGGACAGGGGGGTCGGGAGCAGTACGTC.

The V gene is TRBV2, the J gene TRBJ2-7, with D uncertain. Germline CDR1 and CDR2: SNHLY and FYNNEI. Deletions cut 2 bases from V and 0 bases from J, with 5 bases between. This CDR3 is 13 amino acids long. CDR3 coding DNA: TGTGCCAGCAGTGAATGGAGCTCCTACGAGCAGTACGTC. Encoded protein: CASSEWSSYEQYV.

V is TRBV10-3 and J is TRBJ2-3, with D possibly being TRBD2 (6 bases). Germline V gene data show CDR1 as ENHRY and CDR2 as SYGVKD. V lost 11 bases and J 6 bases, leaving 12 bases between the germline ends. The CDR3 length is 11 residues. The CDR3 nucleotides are TGTGCCGCGCGGGACCAGGATACGCAGTATTTT. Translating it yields CAARDQDTQYF.

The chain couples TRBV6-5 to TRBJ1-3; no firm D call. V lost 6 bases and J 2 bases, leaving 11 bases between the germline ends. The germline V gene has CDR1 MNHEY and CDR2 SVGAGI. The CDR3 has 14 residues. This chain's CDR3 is CASSWPEPGNTIYF. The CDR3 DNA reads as TGTGCCAGCAGCTGGCCCGAACCTGGAAACACCATATATTTT.

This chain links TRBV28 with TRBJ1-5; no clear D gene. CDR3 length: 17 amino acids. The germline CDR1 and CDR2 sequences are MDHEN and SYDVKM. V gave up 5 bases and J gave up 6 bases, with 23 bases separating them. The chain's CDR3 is CASSPRRTVIQTQPQHF. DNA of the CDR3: TGTGCCAGCAGTCCCCGCCGAACCGTGATTCAAACTCAGCCCCAGCATTTT.

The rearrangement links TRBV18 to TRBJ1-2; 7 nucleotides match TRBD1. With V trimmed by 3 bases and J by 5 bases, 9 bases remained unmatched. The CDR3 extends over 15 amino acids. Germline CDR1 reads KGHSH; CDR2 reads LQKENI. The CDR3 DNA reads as TGTGCCAGCTCACCTAGACAGGGAGAAGTATATGGCTACACCTTC. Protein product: CASSPRQGEVYGYTF.

In DNA form, the CDR3 reads TGCAGCGTTCAGGTCGGGGGACGGGGGGCAGGAGAGACCCAGTACTTC. It specifies CSVQVGGRGAGETQYF. This chain links TRBV29-1 with TRBJ2-5; perhaps TRBD2 as D (7 bases). This CDR3 comprises 16 residues. The V gene lost 5 bases and the J gene lost 4 bases, with 23 bases spanning the gap. Germline V CDR1 and CDR2: SQVTM, ANQGSEA.

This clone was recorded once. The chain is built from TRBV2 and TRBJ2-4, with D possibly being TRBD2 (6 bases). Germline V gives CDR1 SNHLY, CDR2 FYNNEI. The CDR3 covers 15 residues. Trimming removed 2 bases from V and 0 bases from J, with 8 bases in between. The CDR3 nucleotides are TGTGCCAGCAGTGAACAGGGACTAGCCAAAAACATTCAGTACTTC. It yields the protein CASSEQGLAKNIQYF.

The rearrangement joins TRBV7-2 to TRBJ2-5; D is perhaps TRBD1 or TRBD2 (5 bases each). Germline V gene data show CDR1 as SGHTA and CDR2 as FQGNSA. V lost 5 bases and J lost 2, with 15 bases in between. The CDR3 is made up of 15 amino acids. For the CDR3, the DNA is TGTGCCAGCAGCGGGGCAGGACTTCTGCAAGAGACCCAGTACTTC. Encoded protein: CASSGAGLLQETQYF.

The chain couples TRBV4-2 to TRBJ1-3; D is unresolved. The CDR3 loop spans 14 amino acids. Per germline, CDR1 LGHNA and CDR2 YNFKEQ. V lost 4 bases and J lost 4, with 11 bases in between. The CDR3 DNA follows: TGTGCCAGCAGCCCCCACCAACCCGGAAACACCATATATTTT. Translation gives CASSPHQPGNTIYF.

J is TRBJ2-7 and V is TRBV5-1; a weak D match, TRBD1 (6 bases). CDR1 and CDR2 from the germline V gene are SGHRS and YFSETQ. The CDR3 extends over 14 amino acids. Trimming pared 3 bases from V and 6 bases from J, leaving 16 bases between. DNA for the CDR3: TGCGCCAGCAGCTCTCGACCCCAGGGGATCGAGCAGTACGTC. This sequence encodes CASSSRPQGIEQYV.

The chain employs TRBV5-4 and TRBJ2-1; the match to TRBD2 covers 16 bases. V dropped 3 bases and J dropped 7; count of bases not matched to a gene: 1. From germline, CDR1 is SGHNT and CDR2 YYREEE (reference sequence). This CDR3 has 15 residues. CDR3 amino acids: CASSWGLAGGNEQFF. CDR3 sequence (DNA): TGTGCCAGCAGCTGGGGACTAGCGGGGGGGAATGAGCAGTTCTTC.

CDR3 coding DNA: TGTGCCAGCAGTGCGCTACCGGGACAGGGACCCTACGAGCAGTACGTC. This sequence encodes CASSALPGQGPYEQYV. This rearrangement joins TRBV6-1 to TRBJ2-7; 9 nucleotides line up with TRBD1. This CDR3 has 16 residues. J was trimmed by 2 bases and V by 4 bases; bases with no gene match: 9. Germline loops: CDR1 MNHNS, CDR2 SASEGT.

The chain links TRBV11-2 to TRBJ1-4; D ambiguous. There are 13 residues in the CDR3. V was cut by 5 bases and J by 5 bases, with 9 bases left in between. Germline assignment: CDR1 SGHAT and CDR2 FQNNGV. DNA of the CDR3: TGTGCCAGCAGCCAAGGACGGAATGAAAAACTGTTTTTT. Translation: CASSQGRNEKLFF.

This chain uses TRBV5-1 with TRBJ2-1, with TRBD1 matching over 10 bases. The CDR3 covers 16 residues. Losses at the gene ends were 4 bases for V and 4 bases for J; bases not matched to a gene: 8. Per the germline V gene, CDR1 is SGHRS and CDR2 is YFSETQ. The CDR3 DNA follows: TGCGCCAGCAGCCCTCTTTGGACAGGGGGGTACAATGAGCAGTTCTTC. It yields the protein CASSPLWTGGYNEQFF.

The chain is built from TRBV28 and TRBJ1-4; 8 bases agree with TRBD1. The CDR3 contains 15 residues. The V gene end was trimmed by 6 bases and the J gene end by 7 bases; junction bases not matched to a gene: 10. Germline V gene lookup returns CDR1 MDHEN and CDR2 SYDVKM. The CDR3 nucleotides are TGTGCCAGCAGGAACACAGGGGGGTTTATTGAAAAACTGTTTTTT. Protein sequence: CASRNTGGFIEKLFF.